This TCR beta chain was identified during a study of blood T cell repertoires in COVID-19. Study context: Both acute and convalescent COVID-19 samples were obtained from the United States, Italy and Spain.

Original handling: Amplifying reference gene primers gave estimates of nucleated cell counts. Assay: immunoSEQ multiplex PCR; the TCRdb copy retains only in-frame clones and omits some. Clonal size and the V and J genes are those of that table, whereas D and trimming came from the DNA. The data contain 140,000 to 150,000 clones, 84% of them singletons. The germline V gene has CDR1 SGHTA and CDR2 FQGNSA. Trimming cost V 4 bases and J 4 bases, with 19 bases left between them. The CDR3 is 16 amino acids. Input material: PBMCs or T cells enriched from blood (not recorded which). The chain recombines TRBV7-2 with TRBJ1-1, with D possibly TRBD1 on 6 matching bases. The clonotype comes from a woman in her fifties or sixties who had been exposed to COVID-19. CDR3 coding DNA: TGTGCCAGCAGCTCTCGTGGGGGGGCAGGTGGCACTGAAGCTTTCTTT. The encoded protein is CASSSRGGAGGTEAFF.